Listed here is a single TCR beta chain. The antigen is unknown. Free of recent acute infections or vaccinations, the donors were healthy HIV-negative adults. Data came from immunoSEQ multiplex PCR; TCRdb stores just in-frame clones and leaves some out. The sample contains 1 million to 1.3 million clones, approximately 78% of which appear only once. The CDR3 covers 14 residues. J was trimmed by 2 bases and V by 5 bases; bases with no gene match: 4. Germline V gene data show CDR1 as MDHEN and CDR2 as SYDVKM. The data were obtained in a study of shared clonotypes between healthy human individuals. Findings of the study overall: Naive subsets generally had larger estimated richness than memory subsets.

V usage is TRBV28 and J usage is TRBJ2-7; 9 nucleotides line up with TRBD1. The clonotype originates from a man aged 18 to 35 in good health. Some clones in this sample may be carry-over from other donors' samples. The source material was memory CD4+ T cells from PBMCs. Subset of the sample: CD45RA-negative fraction. Here the CDR3 DNA reads TGTGCCAGCAGTCAACAGGGGGCCACCTACGAGCAGTACTTC. Protein product: CASSQQGATYEQYF.